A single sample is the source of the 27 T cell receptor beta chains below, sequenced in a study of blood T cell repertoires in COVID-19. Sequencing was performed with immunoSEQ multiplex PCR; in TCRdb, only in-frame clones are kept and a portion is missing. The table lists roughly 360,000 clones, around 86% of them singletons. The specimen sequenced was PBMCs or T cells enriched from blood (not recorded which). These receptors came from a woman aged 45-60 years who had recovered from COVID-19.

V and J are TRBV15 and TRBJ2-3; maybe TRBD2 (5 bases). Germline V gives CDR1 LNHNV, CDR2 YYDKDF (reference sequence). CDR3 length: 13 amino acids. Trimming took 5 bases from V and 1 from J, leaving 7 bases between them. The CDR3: CATSGGGTDTQYF. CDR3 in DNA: TGTGCCACCAGCGGAGGAGGCACAGATACGCAGTATTTT.

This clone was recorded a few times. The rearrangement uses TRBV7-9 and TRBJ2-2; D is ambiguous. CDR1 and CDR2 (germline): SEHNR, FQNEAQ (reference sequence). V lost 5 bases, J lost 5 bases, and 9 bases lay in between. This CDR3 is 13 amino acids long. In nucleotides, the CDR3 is TGTGCCAGCAGCCCAGACACTACCGGGGAGCTGTTTTTT. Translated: CASSPDTTGELFF.

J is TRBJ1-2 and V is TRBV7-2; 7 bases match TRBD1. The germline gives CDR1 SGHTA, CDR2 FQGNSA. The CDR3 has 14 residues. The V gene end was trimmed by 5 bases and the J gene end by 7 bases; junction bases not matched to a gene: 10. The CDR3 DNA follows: TGTGCCAGCAGCGCCGACAGGGCCGGGTTTGGCTACACCTTC. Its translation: CASSADRAGFGYTF.

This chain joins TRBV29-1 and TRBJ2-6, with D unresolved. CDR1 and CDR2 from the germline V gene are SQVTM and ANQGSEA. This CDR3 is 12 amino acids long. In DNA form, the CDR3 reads TGCGTGGTGCGCTCTGGGGCCAACGTCCTGACTTTC. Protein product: CVVRSGANVLTF. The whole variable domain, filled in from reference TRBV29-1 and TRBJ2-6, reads SAVISQKPSRDICQRGTSLTIQCQVDSQVTMMFWYRQQPGQSLTLIATANQGSEATYESGFVIDKFPISRPNLTFSTLTVSNMSPEDSSIYLCVVRSGANVLTFGAGSRLTVL.

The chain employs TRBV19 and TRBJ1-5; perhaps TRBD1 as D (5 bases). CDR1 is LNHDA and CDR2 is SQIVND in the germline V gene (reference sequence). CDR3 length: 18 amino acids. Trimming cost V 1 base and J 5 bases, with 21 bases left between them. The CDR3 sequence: CASSIVGGVLKGHQPQHF. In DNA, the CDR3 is TGTGCCAGTAGTATAGTTGGGGGGGTTTTAAAGGGGCATCAGCCCCAGCATTTT. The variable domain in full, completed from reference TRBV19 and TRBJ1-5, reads DGGITQSPKYLFRKEGQNVTLSCEQNLNHDAMYWYRQDPGQGLRLIYYSQIVNDFQKGDIAEGYSVSREKKESFPLTVTSAQKNPTAFYLCASSIVGGVLKGHQPQHFGDGTRLSIL.

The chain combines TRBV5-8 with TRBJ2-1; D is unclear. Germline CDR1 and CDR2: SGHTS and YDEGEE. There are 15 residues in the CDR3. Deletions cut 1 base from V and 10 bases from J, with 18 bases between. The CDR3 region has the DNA TGTGCCAGCAGCTTGTTCTCTAGATTCCCCCCAGAGCAGTTCTTC. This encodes CASSLFSRFPPEQFF.

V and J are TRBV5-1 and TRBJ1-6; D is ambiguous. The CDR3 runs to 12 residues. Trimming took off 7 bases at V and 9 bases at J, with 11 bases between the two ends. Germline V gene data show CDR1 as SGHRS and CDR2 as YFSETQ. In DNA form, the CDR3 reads TGCGCCAGCCGGGAGGACGGTTCACCCCTCCACTTT. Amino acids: CASREDGSPLHF.

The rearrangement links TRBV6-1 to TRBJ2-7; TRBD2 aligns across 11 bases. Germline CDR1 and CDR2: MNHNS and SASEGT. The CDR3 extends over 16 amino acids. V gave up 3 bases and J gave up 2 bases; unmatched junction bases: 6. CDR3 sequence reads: CASSDTPGLAAYEQYF. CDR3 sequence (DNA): TGTGCCAGCAGTGACACACCGGGACTAGCGGCCTACGAGCAGTACTTC.

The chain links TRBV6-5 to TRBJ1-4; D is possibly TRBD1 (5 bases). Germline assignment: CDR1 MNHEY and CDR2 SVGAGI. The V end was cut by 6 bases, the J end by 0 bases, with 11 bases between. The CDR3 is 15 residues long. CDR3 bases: TGTGCCAGCAGAGACTCAGGGACAACTAATGAAAAACTGTTTTTT. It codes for CASRDSGTTNEKLFF.

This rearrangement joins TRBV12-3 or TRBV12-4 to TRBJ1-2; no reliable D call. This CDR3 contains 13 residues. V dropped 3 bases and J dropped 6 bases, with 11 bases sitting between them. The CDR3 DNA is TGTGCCAGCAGTTTTGGGGAGGGTAATGGCTACACCTTC. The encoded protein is CASSFGEGNGYTF.

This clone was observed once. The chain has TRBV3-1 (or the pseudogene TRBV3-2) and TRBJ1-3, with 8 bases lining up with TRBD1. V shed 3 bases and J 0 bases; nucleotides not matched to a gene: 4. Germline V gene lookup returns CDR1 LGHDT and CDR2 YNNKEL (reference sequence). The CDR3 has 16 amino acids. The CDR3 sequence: CASSQTGASSGNTIYF. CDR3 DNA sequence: TGTGCCAGCAGCCAGACAGGGGCTTCCTCTGGAAACACCATATATTTT.

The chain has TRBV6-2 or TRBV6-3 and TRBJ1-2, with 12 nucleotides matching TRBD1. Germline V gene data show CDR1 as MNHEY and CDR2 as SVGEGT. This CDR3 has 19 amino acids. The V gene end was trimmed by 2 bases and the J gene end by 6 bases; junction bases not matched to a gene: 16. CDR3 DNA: TGTGCCAGCAGTTACGACGTCCGGGACAGGGGGCCGACCTACCATGGCTACACCTTC. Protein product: CASSYDVRDRGPTYHGYTF.

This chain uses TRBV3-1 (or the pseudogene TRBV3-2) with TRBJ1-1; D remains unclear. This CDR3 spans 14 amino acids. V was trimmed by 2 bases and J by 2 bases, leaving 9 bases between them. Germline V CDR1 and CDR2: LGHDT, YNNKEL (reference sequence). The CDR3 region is CASSQLGSNTEAFF. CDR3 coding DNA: TGTGCCAGCAGCCAATTGGGCAGTAACACTGAAGCTTTCTTT.

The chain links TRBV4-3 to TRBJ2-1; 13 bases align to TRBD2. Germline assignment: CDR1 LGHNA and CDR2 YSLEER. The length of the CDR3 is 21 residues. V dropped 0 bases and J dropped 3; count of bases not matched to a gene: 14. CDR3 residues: CASSQDLGTSGTTGLYNEQFF. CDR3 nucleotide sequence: TGCGCCAGCAGCCAAGATTTAGGGACTAGCGGGACCACGGGGCTCTACAATGAGCAGTTCTTC.

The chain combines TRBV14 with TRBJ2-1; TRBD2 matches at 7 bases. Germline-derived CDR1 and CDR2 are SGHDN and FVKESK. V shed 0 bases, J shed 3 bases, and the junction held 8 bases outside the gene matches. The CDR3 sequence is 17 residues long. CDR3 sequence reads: CASSQEATSRVYNEQFF. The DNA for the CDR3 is TGTGCCAGCAGCCAAGAAGCGACTAGCCGGGTCTACAATGAGCAGTTCTTC.

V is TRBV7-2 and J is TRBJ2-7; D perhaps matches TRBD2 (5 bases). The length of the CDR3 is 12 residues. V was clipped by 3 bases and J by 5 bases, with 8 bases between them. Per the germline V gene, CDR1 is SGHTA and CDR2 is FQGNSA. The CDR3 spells CASSFGLNEQYF. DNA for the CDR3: TGTGCCAGCAGCTTTGGACTTAACGAGCAGTACTTC.

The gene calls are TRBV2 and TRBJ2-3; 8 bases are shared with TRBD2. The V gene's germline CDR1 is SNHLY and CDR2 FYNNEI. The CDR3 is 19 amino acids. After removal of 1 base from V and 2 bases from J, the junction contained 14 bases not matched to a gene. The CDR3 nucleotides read TGTGCCAGCAGTGAAGGACTCCGCGGGGGGACAACTTTCACAGATACGCAGTATTTT. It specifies CASSEGLRGGTTFTDTQYF.

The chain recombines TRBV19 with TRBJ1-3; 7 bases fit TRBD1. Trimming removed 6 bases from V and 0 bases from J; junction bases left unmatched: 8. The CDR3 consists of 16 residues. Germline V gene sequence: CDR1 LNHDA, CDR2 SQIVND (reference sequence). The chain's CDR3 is CASSRGTASSGNTIYF. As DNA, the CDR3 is TGTGCCAGTAGCCGAGGGACAGCGAGCTCTGGAAACACCATATATTTT. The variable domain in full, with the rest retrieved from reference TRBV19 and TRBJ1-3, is DGGITQSPKYLFRKEGQNVTLSCEQNLNHDAMYWYRQDPGQGLRLIYYSQIVNDFQKGDIAEGYSVSREKKESFPLTVTSAQKNPTAFYLCASSRGTASSGNTIYFGEGSWLTVV.

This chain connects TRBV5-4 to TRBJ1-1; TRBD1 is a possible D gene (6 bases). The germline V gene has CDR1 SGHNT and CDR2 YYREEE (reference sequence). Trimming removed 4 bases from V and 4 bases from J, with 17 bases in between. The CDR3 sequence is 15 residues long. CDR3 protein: CASSPREQGSTEAFF. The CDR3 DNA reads TGTGCCAGCAGCCCGCGTGAACAGGGCTCCACTGAAGCTTTCTTT.

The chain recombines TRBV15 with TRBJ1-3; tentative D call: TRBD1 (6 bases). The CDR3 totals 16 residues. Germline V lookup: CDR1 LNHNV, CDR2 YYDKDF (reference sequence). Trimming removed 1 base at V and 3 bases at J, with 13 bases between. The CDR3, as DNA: TGTGCCACCAGCAGAGGAGGGGGAGGGAGTGGAAACACCATATATTTT. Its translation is CATSRGGGGSGNTIYF.

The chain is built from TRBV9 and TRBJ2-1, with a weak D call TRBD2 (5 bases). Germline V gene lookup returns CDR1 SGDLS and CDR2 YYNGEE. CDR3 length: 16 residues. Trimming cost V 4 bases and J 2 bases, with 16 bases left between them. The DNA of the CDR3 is TGTGCCAGCAGCCTCAGGTGGGAGCGCCCCTACAATGAGCAGTTCTTC. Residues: CASSLRWERPYNEQFF.

DNA of the CDR3: TGTGCCAGCAGTTACAATAGGGGTAATCAGCCCCAGCATTTT. Translation gives CASSYNRGNQPQHF. The chain recombines TRBV6-2 or TRBV6-3 with TRBJ1-5; D is possibly TRBD1 (5 bases). V shed 2 bases and J shed 4 bases, with 9 bases lying between them. This CDR3 is built from 14 residues. CDR1 and CDR2 from the germline V gene are MNHEY and SVGEGT.

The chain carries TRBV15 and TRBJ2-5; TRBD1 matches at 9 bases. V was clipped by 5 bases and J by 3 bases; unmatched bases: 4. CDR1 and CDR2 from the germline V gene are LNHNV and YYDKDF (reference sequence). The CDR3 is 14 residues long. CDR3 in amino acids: CATSRRQGEETQYF. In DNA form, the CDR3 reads TGTGCCACCAGCCGCCGACAGGGGGAAGAGACCCAGTACTTC.

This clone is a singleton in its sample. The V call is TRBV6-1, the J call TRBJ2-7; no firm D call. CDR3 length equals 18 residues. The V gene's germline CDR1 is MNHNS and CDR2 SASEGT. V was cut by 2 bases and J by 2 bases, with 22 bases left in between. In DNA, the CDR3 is TGTGCCAGCAGTGAACGAGCGCCAGCGTTAGCCGGCACCTACGAGCAGTACTTC. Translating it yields CASSERAPALAGTYEQYF.

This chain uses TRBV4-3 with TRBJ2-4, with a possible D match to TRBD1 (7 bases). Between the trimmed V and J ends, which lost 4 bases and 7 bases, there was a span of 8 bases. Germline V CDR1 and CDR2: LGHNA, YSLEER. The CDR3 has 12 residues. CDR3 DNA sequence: TGCGCCAGCAGCCCAGGGGGGAACATTCAGTACTTC. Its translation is CASSPGGNIQYF.

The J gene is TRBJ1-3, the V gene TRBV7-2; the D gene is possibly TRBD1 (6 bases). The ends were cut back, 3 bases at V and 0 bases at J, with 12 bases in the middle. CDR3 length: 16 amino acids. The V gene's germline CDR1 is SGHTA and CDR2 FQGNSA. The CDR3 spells CASSFGGPSSGNTIYF. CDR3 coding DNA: TGTGCCAGCAGCTTCGGGGGGCCGAGCTCTGGAAACACCATATATTTT.

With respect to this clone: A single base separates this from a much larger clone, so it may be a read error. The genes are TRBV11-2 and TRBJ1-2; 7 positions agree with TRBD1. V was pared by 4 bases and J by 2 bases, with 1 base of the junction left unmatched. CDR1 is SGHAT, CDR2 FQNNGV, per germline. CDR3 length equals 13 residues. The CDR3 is CASSSTGNYGYTF. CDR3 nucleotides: TGTGCCAGCAGCTCGACAGGGAACTATGGCTACACCTTC.